This record looks at one TCR beta chain sequence and its context. This clonotype was counted a few times. Its recognized antigen is unknown. No base quality information exists; no much larger clone differs at one position. The sample is drawn from a study of early T cells in non-severe SARS-CoV-2 infection (dated by TCRdb to about 2021). With respect to the entire study: Bulk RNA from unsorted whole blood was used for TCR sequencing, so alpha and beta chains could not be paired. What the authors observed across the whole study: VDJdb matching was skewed toward anti-spike CD8 responses and likely underestimated virus-specific expansions, missing private and CD4 specificities.

The study was a case-control design nested within a healthcare worker cohort in London, UK, with weekly nasopharyngeal swab PCR tests and blood sampling. Healthcare workers were recruited between 23 and 31 March 2020, during the week of the UK lockdown, and were followed weekly for up to roughly 15 weeks. Library preparation employed 5' RACE. This sample was sequenced with a NextSeq 500. The TCR library protocol attached unique molecular identifiers to individual cDNA molecules to correct for sequencing error and PCR bias. Both TCR alpha and beta chains were sequenced, and tight co-correlation was observed between alpha and beta sequence abundances in each sample. For the original study's pipeline: V gene, J gene and CDR3 annotation of TCR sequences was performed with Decombinator V4. TCRs were defined as expanded if a significant change between any two time points was detected under a Poisson model with p below 0.0001. TCR abundances were normalised to the total number of TCRs sequenced per sample and expressed as counts per million. TRAV1-2 paired with TRAJ12, TRAJ20 or TRAJ33 defined MAIT TCRs, while TRAV10 paired with TRAJ18 defined iNKT TCRs. VDJdb, accessed on 1 November 2021, was searched for TCRs annotated for CMV, EBV and SARS-CoV-2, and TCRs annotated for more than one antigen were excluded. The public reads were reprocessed in TCRdb via fastp at Q25 and MiXCR, keeping in-frame beta chains. When rows share a CDR3 protein, they turn into one entry using the most common DNA and genes. The V and J calls and clone size are TCRdb's, not the authors'. The sample table shows 50,000 to 80,000 distinct CDR3 sequences, and roughly 5% are seen once. Around 4.9% of the sample lies in the top ten.

CDR1 and CDR2 are read off the germline V gene as KGHDR and SFDVKD. V has 9 bases trimmed and J has 4 bases trimmed; junction bases matching no gene number 3. The CDR3 runs 12 amino acids, cysteine and phenylalanine included. Here the CDR3 DNA is all that survives: 36 bases in frame from base 1. Recombination connected TRBV24-1 to TRBJ1-2; 8 middle bases align to TRBD1. The receptor's source is an adult who was a healthcare worker with PCR-confirmed SARS-CoV-2 infection or an uninfected control (not recorded which). The source material was whole blood. The nucleotide sequence is TGTGCCACCGGGGACAGGTTCTATGGCTACACCTTC. Its amino acids are CATGDRFYGYTF.